The 25 T cell receptor beta chains in this list originate from one sample, sequenced in a study of post-analysis software for immune sequencing data. These receptors are not linked to any known antigen. Presence of unique molecular identifiers characterized the TCR beta cDNA libraries. Via MiXCR, TCRdb re-called the PCR reads, giving one row per CDR3 protein. This sample carries roughly 400,000 distinct CDR3 sequences, 35% to 45% of them seen once, and the ten largest clones take 7.5% to 8.5%. Study-wide findings and caveats: Controls had lower frequencies than patients of roughly five TRBV segments, which included TRBV5-6, TRBV5-1 and TRBV20-1.

Source material: blood. Every receptor here comes from a girl under 10 years old with multiple sclerosis.

The rearrangement uses TRBV20-1 and TRBJ2-7, with 8 nucleotides matching TRBD1. Near its end, the DNA agrees better with TRBJ2-5, so the J call may be wrong. CDR1 DFQATT and CDR2 SNEGSKA come from the germline V gene (reference sequence). This CDR3 spans 13 amino acids. This chain's CDR3 is CSAGDRPPGTQYF. The CDR3 DNA reads as TGCAGTGCTGGGGACAGGCCCCCGGGGACCCAGTACTTC.

The CDR3 DNA follows: TGTGCCAGCAGTCCTGGACAGGGGGCAAGCGAGACCCAGTACTTC. Amino acids: CASSPGQGASETQYF. The chain couples TRBV6-1 to TRBJ2-5, with 11 nucleotides matching TRBD1. Trimming removed 5 bases from V and 5 bases from J; junction bases left unmatched: 7. In germline, CDR1 is MNHNS, CDR2 SASEGT. The length of the CDR3 is 15 residues.

There are a few counts of this clonotype. The chain carries TRBV10-3 and TRBJ2-5; maybe TRBD2 (6 bases). The CDR3 contains 13 residues. CDR1 and CDR2 (germline): ENHRY, SYGVKD. Trimming removed 6 bases from V and 3 bases from J, with 11 bases in between. CDR3 region: CAIRSGSEETQYF. As DNA, the CDR3 is TGTGCCATCAGATCCGGGAGTGAAGAGACCCAGTACTTC.

Regarding this clonotype: Sequence at one end of the junction differs from germline and may be a read error. The rearrangement uses TRBV4-3 and TRBJ1-1; the D is unclear. This CDR3 contains 13 residues. Germline loops: CDR1 LGHNA, CDR2 YSLEER. The CDR3 loop is CTSSRRLEAEAFF. Written as DNA, the CDR3 is TGCACCAGCAGCCGACGCCTTGAGGCTGAAGCTTTCTTT.

The chain recombines TRBV20-1 with TRBJ2-1; D perhaps matches TRBD2 (6 bases). V dropped 6 bases and J dropped 0 bases, with 15 bases sitting between them. This CDR3 contains 15 residues. Germline CDR1 and CDR2: DFQATT and SNEGSKA (reference sequence). The CDR3 bases are TGCAGTGCCGGCGGAGGGACTCGCTCCTACAATGAGCAGTTCTTC. Protein sequence: CSAGGGTRSYNEQFF.

This chain links TRBV7-9 with TRBJ1-1, with no clear D. V was trimmed by 0 bases and J by 0 bases, leaving 17 bases between them. Germline-derived CDR1 and CDR2 are SEHNR and FQNEAQ (reference sequence). The CDR3 extends over 18 amino acids. The DNA of the CDR3 is TGTGCCAGCAGCTTAGCGCGCGGGTCGTTGGCCATGAACACTGAAGCTTTCTTT. Amino acid sequence: CASSLARGSLAMNTEAFF.

V and J are TRBV9 and TRBJ2-1, with D tentatively TRBD2 (8 bases). The CDR3 length is 15 residues. The germline gives CDR1 SGDLS, CDR2 YYNGEE. The V end was cut by 0 bases, the J end by 5 bases, with 12 bases between. In nucleotides, the CDR3 is TGTGCCAGCAGCGTAGTCGGGAGGGGGCACAATGAGCAGTTCTTC. Protein product: CASSVVGRGHNEQFF.

This clonotype came up a few times. The rearrangement joins TRBV7-6 to TRBJ2-7, with D perhaps matching TRBD2 (6 bases). Trimming left V 1 base short and J 2 bases short, with 18 bases between. The CDR3 runs to 17 residues. Looked up from germline, CDR1 is SGHVS and CDR2 is FNYEAQ. The CDR3 DNA sequence: TGTGCCAGCAGCTTAGGTGCAGTCGGGAGCACCACCTACGAGCAGTACTTC. Amino acid sequence: CASSLGAVGSTTYEQYF.

The table lists this clonotype with a few counts. CDR3 in DNA: TGTGCCAGCAGCCTTACCATAGCGGCCACAGATACGCAGTATTTT. It yields the protein CASSLTIAATDTQYF. V gene TRBV13 combines with J gene TRBJ2-3; D is perhaps TRBD2 (6 bases). Trimming removed 5 bases from V and 2 bases from J, with 14 bases in between. This CDR3 is 15 amino acids long. Germline V CDR1 and CDR2: PRHDT, FYEKMQ (reference sequence).

The rearrangement links TRBV28 to TRBJ2-1, with 7 positions matching TRBD2. Germline CDR1 MDHEN, CDR2 SYDVKM. This CDR3 contains 15 residues. V lost 6 bases, J lost 6 bases, and 11 bases stayed unmatched. As DNA, the CDR3 is TGTGCCAGCAGCGGGGGGATCGGCTACGGCAATGAGCAGTTCTTC. Encoded protein: CASSGGIGYGNEQFF.

In its sample, this clonotype was seen a few times. The chain uses TRBV3-1 and TRBJ2-5; 13 positions agree with TRBD2. The germline V gene has CDR1 LGHDT and CDR2 YNNKEL (reference sequence). V dropped 2 bases and J dropped 2; count of bases not matched to a gene: 8. CDR3 length: 18 amino acids. The CDR3 bases are TGTGCCAGCAGCCAACTGATTGAACTAGCGGGGGGGCAAGAGACCCAGTACTTC. Protein sequence: CASSQLIELAGGQETQYF.

This clonotype showed up just a few times. This chain joins TRBV7-2 and TRBJ2-4; a possible D gene is TRBD1 (6 bases). The CDR3 is made up of 16 amino acids. Germline loops: CDR1 SGHTA, CDR2 FQGNSA. Trimming removed 4 bases at V and 1 base at J, with 14 bases between. CDR3 in amino acids: CASSSPPGHAKNIQYF. Written as DNA, the CDR3 is TGTGCCAGCAGCTCCCCACCGGGACATGCCAAAAACATTCAGTACTTC. The entire variable domain, with the rest obtained from reference TRBV7-2 and TRBJ2-4, is as follows: GAGVSQSPSNKVTEKGKDVELRCDPISGHTALYWYRQSLGQGLEFLIYFQGNSAPDKSGLPSDRFSAERTGGSVSTLTIQRTQQEDSAVYLCASSSPPGHAKNIQYFGAGTRLSVL.

In its sample, this clonotype was seen a few times. This sequence joins TRBV10-3 and TRBJ2-3; tentatively, D is TRBD2 (6 bases). V was shortened by 4 bases and J by 4 bases, with 15 bases between the two germline ends. In germline, CDR1 is ENHRY, CDR2 SYGVKD. The CDR3 length is 15 residues. The CDR3 protein is CAISGEEGVADTQYF. CDR3 nucleotides: TGTGCCATCAGTGGAGAGGAGGGTGTAGCAGATACGCAGTATTTT.

This clonotype was seen a handful of times. The chain carries TRBV29-1 and TRBJ2-3, with 14 bases lining up with TRBD2. The germline V gene has CDR1 SQVTM and CDR2 ANQGSEA. The CDR3 extends over 15 amino acids. After removal of 1 base from V and 4 bases from J, the junction contained 1 base not matched to a gene. The CDR3 nucleotides read TGCAGCGTTGAAGGACTAGCGGGAGGGCCAGATACGCAGTATTTT. Its translation is CSVEGLAGGPDTQYF.

J is TRBJ1-5 and V is TRBV20-1; D gene uncertain. Germline CDR1 and CDR2: DFQATT and SNEGSKA (reference sequence). The V and J ends lost 4 bases and 4 bases respectively, with 11 bases between them. The length of the CDR3 is 13 residues. The CDR3, as DNA: TGCAGTGCTAAGGCCTCCACGAATCAGCCCCAGCATTTT. Amino acids: CSAKASTNQPQHF.

V gene TRBV16 combines with J gene TRBJ1-5; no firm D call. The CDR3 spans 15 residues. Trimming left V 4 bases short and J 6 bases short, with 16 bases between. Germline values: CDR1 KGHSY, CDR2 FQNENV. CDR3 amino acids: CASSPHVIASQPQHF. CDR3 bases: TGTGCCAGCAGCCCACACGTTATAGCAAGTCAGCCCCAGCATTTT.

The chain employs TRBV7-9 and TRBJ2-2; unclear D gene. CDR3 size: 15 residues. CDR1 SEHNR and CDR2 FQNEAQ come from the germline V gene (reference sequence). Trimming pared 3 bases from V and 1 base from J, leaving 9 bases between. Here the CDR3 reads CASSLTVKNTGELFF. DNA of the CDR3: TGTGCCAGCAGCTTGACGGTTAAGAACACCGGGGAGCTGTTTTTT. Combining the CDR3 with reference TRBV7-9 and TRBJ2-2 gives the whole variable domain DTGVSQNPRHKITKRGQNVTFRCDPISEHNRLYWYRQTLGQGPEFLTYFQNEAQLEKSRLLSDRFSAERPKGSFSTLEIQRTEQGDSAMYLCASSLTVKNTGELFFGEGSRLTVL.

To note about this clonotype: At one of its ends the junction is not consistent with the germline gene, which may arise from a read error. The chain links TRBV12-3 or TRBV12-4 to TRBJ1-2; maybe TRBD1 (6 bases). The CDR3 contains 14 residues. The CDR3 loop reads CASSRTATDGGYIF. The CDR3 coding sequence is TGTGCCAGCAGCCGGACAGCCACCGACGGGGGCTACATCTTC.

The chain links TRBV18 to TRBJ2-1; D is possibly TRBD1 (6 bases). In germline, CDR1 is KGHSH, CDR2 LQKENI. V lost 3 bases to trimming and J lost 13 bases, with 19 bases between them. This CDR3 spans 14 amino acids. CDR3 sequence reads: CASSPETGFGSQFF. CDR3 nucleotide sequence: TGTGCCAGCTCACCTGAAACAGGGTTCGGGTCTCAGTTCTTC.

The chain employs TRBV4-2 and TRBJ1-2; maybe TRBD1 (5 bases). The germline gives CDR1 LGHNA, CDR2 YNFKEQ. Trimming stripped 0 bases from V and 2 bases from J, with 10 bases between. The CDR3 consists of 15 residues. The CDR3 DNA reads as TGTGCCAGCAGCCAAGAGTCGCAGGGAAACTATGGCTACACCTTC. This encodes CASSQESQGNYGYTF.

This sequence joins TRBV5-1 and TRBJ2-5; D gene ambiguous. The J call may be faulty, since TRBJ2-7 better matches the DNA end. The CDR3 loop spans 14 amino acids. CDR1 is SGHRS, CDR2 YFSETQ, per germline. This CDR3 reads CASSVEALADEQYF. Here the CDR3 DNA reads TGCGCCAGCAGCGTAGAGGCACTGGCCGACGAGCAGTACTTC.

The CDR3 sequence: CASAEGDWNEQFF. For the CDR3, the DNA is TGTGCCAGCGCAGAGGGAGATTGGAATGAGCAGTTCTTC. The rearrangement joins TRBV27 to TRBJ2-1, with D maybe TRBD2 (5 bases). With 8 bases removed from V and 7 bases from J, the gap between germline ends came to 15 bases. Looked up from germline, CDR1 is MNHEY and CDR2 is SMNVEV (reference sequence). This CDR3 comprises 13 residues.

This sequence joins TRBV28 and TRBJ2-5; 13 bases agree with TRBD2. The J call may be in error: the DNA end matches TRBJ2-7 better. The germline V gene has CDR1 MDHEN and CDR2 SYDVKM. This CDR3 spans 15 amino acids. As DNA, the CDR3 is TGTGCCAGCAGTAACCAACTAGCGGGGGGGAACGAGCAGTACTTC. Residues: CASSNQLAGGNEQYF.

This chain joins TRBV20-1 and TRBJ1-5, with D possibly TRBD1 on 5 matching bases. The CDR3 has 20 amino acids. Trimming stripped 0 bases from V and 0 bases from J, with 24 bases between. CDR1 DFQATT and CDR2 SNEGSKA come from the germline V gene (reference sequence). The chain's CDR3 is CSAREGGVAGDYLSNQPQHF. The CDR3 DNA is TGCAGTGCTAGAGAGGGAGGCGTGGCGGGGGACTATCTTAGCAATCAGCCCCAGCATTTT.

This clonotype has only a few counts. The genes are TRBV28 and TRBJ2-4; 9 bases map to TRBD2. This CDR3 contains 15 residues. Germline V gene lookup returns CDR1 MDHEN and CDR2 SYDVKM. Unmatched junction bases numbered 13, after V lost 8 bases and J lost 8 bases. Written as DNA, the CDR3 is TGTGCCAGCTCTCTGGCGGGAGGGTCGGGAGACATTCAGTACTTC. This encodes CASSLAGGSGDIQYF.